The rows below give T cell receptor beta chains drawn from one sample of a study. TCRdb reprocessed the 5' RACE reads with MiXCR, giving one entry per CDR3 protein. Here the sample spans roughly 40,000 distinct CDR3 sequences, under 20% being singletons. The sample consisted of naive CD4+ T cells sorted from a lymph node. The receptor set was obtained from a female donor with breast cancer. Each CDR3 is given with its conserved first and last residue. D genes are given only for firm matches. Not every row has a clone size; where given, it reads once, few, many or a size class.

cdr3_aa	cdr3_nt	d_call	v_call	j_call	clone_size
CASSPPRHLYTEAFF	TGTGCCAGCAGCCCACCTAGACACCTATACACTGAAGCTTTCTTT	-	TRBV6-5	TRBJ1-1	-
CASSQALGQPQHF	TGTGCCAGCAGTCAGGCCCTTGGGCAGCCCCAGCATTTT	-	TRBV6-6	TRBJ1-5	many
CASSSSPGGSGSYNVQFF	TGTGCCAGCAGTTCCTCCCCCGGGGGTAGCGGGTCCTACAATGTGCAGTTCTTC	TRBD2	TRBV12-3/TRBV12-4	TRBJ2-1	-
CASSLYELAGELFF	TGCGCCAGCAGCTTGTATGAGTTAGCCGGGGAGCTGTTTTTT	-	TRBV5-1	TRBJ2-2	many
CASSLREGDTEAFF	TGTGCCAGCAGCCTTCGCGAGGGGGACACTGAAGCTTTCTTT	-	TRBV14	TRBJ1-1	few
CASSLLTGMNTEAFF	TGTGCCAGCAGCCTCCTAACGGGTATGAACACTGAAGCTTTCTTT	-	TRBV12-3/TRBV12-4	TRBJ1-1	few
CASSNLASGTDTQYF	TGTGCCAGCAGTAATCTGGCTAGCGGCACAGATACGCAGTATTTT	-	TRBV2	TRBJ2-3	-
CASSPTSYEQYF	TGTGCCAGCAGCCCGACCTCCTACGAGCAGTACTTC	-	TRBV7-2	TRBJ2-7	few
CASSSTGGDYEQYF	TGCGCCAGCAGCTCGACAGGGGGCGACTACGAGCAGTACTTC	TRBD1	TRBV5-1	TRBJ2-7	many
CASSQLSGTSGRTQYF	TGTGCCAGCAGCCAACTCTCCGGGACTAGCGGGAGGACCCAGTACTTC	TRBD2	TRBV7-2	TRBJ2-5	many
CSASATHSYEQYF	TGCAGTGCTAGTGCTACGCACTCCTACGAGCAGTACTTC	-	TRBV20-1	TRBJ2-7	few
CASSLRPQSTHEQFF	TGTGCCAGCAGCTTACGGCCCCAGTCAACGCATGAGCAGTTCTTC	-	TRBV7-2	TRBJ2-1	few
CASGRQGGDTEAFF	TGTGCCAGCGGGCGACAGGGAGGGGACACTGAAGCTTTCTTT	TRBD1	TRBV7-9	TRBJ1-1	few
CASAPSGTNEQFF	TGCGCCAGCGCACCTAGCGGCACCAATGAGCAGTTCTTC	TRBD2	TRBV5-1	TRBJ2-1	medium-sized
CASSGTRGSTDTQYF	TGTGCCAGCAGTGGCACTAGAGGATCTACAGATACGCAGTATTTT	-	TRBV25-1	TRBJ2-3	many
CASSQGRLGAQPQHF	TGTGCCAGCAGTCAGGGTCGGTTGGGGGCTCAGCCCCAGCATTTT	-	TRBV6-5	TRBJ1-5	many
CASSVSSLMENEQFF	TGTGCCAGCAGCGTAAGCAGTTTGATGGAGAATGAGCAGTTCTTC	-	TRBV9	TRBJ2-1	few
CASRRGFNSGNTIYF	TGTGCCAGCAGGAGAGGGTTTAACTCTGGAAACACCATATATTTT	-	TRBV6-5	TRBJ1-3	few
CASSLAPLLAGRETQYF	TGTGCCAGCAGCTTAGCGCCTCTTCTAGCGGGGCGGGAGACCCAGTACTTC	TRBD2	TRBV7-2	TRBJ2-5	-
CASSQERGWDTQYF	TGTGCCAGCAGCCAAGAAAGGGGTTGGGATACGCAGTATTTT	-	TRBV3-1	TRBJ2-3	many
CASSPIDRAYNQPQHF	TGTGCCAGCAGCCCAATCGACAGGGCCTACAATCAGCCCCAGCATTTT	TRBD1	TRBV7-2	TRBJ1-5	-
CASRTNYEQYF	TGTGCCAGCAGAACCAACTACGAGCAGTACTTC	-	TRBV6-5	TRBJ2-7	many
CATSPAPGTSGIQETQYF	TGTGCCACCAGCCCCGCCCCCGGGACTAGCGGAATCCAAGAGACCCAGTACTTC	TRBD2	TRBV15	TRBJ2-5	-
CASSPGPRDSPPHF	TGTGCCAGCAGCCCGGGACCGAGGGATTCACCCCCCCACTTT	-	TRBV7-3	TRBJ1-6	-
CASSSYPSSYEQYF	TGTGCCAGCAGCTCCTATCCTTCCTCCTACGAGCAGTACTTC	-	TRBV7-2	TRBJ2-7	many
CASSQGGGSNQPQHF	TGCGCCAGCAGCCAAGGAGGGGGTAGCAATCAGCCCCAGCATTTT	-	TRBV4-1	TRBJ1-5	few
CASSLGGAGDYEQYF	TGCGCCAGCAGCTTGGGCGGAGCAGGCGACTACGAGCAGTACTTC	-	TRBV5-1	TRBJ2-7	-
CASSQVGRRASYEQYF	TGCGCCAGCAGCCAAGTGGGTCGGAGAGCCTCCTACGAGCAGTACTTC	-	TRBV4-1	TRBJ2-7	many
CASKTGGRYGYTF	TGTGCCAGCAAGACCGGGGGCAGGTATGGCTACACCTTC	-	TRBV28	TRBJ1-2	-
CASSPTGNPYGYTF	TGTGCCAGCAGCCCGACAGGGAATCCCTATGGCTACACCTTC	TRBD1	TRBV27	TRBJ1-2	-
CASSLEMTVNTEAFF	TGTGCCAGCAGCTTAGAAATGACGGTGAACACTGAAGCTTTCTTT	-	TRBV7-9	TRBJ1-1	-
CACSRAGTKSTEAFF	TGTGCCTGCAGCCGTGCTGGGACGAAGAGCACTGAAGCTTTCTTT	-	TRBV4-2	TRBJ1-1	-
CASSPRTSGEQFF	TGTGCCAGCAGCCCTCGGACTAGCGGTGAGCAGTTCTTC	TRBD2	TRBV11-1	TRBJ2-1	few
CASSFLGSGYTF	TGTGCCAGCAGTTTTTTGGGTAGCGGCTACACCTTC	-	TRBV28	TRBJ1-2	many
CASSPQVPPNTGELFF	TGCGCCAGCAGCCCTCAAGTACCGCCGAACACCGGGGAGCTGTTTTTT	-	TRBV5-1	TRBJ2-2	few
CSVEIGRSEAFF	TGCAGCGTTGAGATAGGAAGGTCTGAAGCTTTCTTT	-	TRBV29-1	TRBJ1-1	many
CSVAGAADQPQHF	TGCAGCGTTGCAGGGGCCGCGGATCAGCCCCAGCATTTT	-	TRBV29-1	TRBJ1-5	many
CASSRDGHNQPQHF	TGCGCCAGCAGCCGTGACGGACACAATCAGCCCCAGCATTTT	-	TRBV5-1	TRBJ1-5	few
CASSQEARTNEKLFF	TGCGCCAGCAGCCAAGAGGCCCGCACTAATGAAAAACTGTTTTTT	-	TRBV4-3	TRBJ1-4	-
CSATKSGTGTTGELFF	TGCAGTGCTACTAAATCCGGGACAGGGACCACCGGGGAGCTGTTTTTT	TRBD1	TRBV20-1	TRBJ2-2	few